These 23 T cell receptor beta chains originate from one sample sequenced in a study (dated by TCRdb to the mid-2010s). Receptor amplification or capture employed RT-PCR. Sequencing was performed on an Illumina MiSeq. Clones were called with MiXCR by TCRdb after fastp trimmed the public reads at Q25, and only in-frame beta chains were retained. All rows with the same CDR3 protein become a single entry with the most common DNA and genes. The sample profile shows around 700,000 distinct CDR3 sequences; more than 13% of them were found once. The ten largest clones represent 3.6% of the sample. Input material: memory CD4+ T cells from blood. These receptors all come from a female donor in good health, serving as a healthy control.

This sequence joins TRBV28 and TRBJ2-1, with a tentative D call TRBD1 (7 bases). Germline CDR1 is MDHEN and CDR2 is SYDVKM. The CDR3 has 15 amino acids. The V end lost 7 bases, the J end lost 4 bases, and 17 bases lay between the germline ends. In DNA form, the CDR3 reads TGTGCCAGCAACAGGGGAGGCGGGGAGTACAATGAGCAGTTCTTC. Translating gives CASNRGGGEYNEQFF.

This clonotype has a handful of counts. The CDR3 DNA follows: TGTGCCATCAGTGACAGGGGGGGTAATGAAAAACTGTTTTTT. Translating gives CAISDRGGNEKLFF. This rearrangement joins TRBV10-3 to TRBJ1-4, with 7 bases lining up with TRBD1. The CDR3 has 14 amino acids. Trimming took 3 bases from V and 4 from J; bases not matched to a gene: 2. Germline V gene sequence: CDR1 ENHRY, CDR2 SYGVKD.

The rearrangement joins TRBV7-9 to TRBJ1-1; tentatively, D is TRBD1 (5 bases). This CDR3 comprises 14 residues. V shed 4 bases and J shed 4 bases, with 13 bases lying between them. CDR1 and CDR2 (germline): SEHNR, FQNEAQ (reference sequence). The CDR3 sequence: CASSSFGGGTEAFF. The CDR3 DNA follows: TGTGCCAGCAGCTCTTTTGGGGGGGGCACTGAAGCTTTCTTT.

This clonotype has a handful of counts. The chain employs TRBV6-1 and TRBJ2-3; D ambiguous. The CDR3 is made up of 13 amino acids. With 6 bases removed from V and 6 bases from J, the gap between germline ends came to 13 bases. Germline CDR1 is MNHNS and CDR2 is SASEGT. The CDR3 region is CASRTVLKDTQYF. In nucleotides, the CDR3 is TGTGCCAGCAGAACCGTTCTAAAGGATACGCAGTATTTT.

At least ten counts were recorded for this clonotype. The V and J genes are TRBV20-1 and TRBJ2-1; 9 bases match TRBD2. V trimming: 1 base; J trimming: 10 bases; junction bases outside the gene matches: 11. Germline CDR1 is DFQATT and CDR2 is SNEGSKA (reference sequence). This CDR3 region has 15 residues. CDR3 in amino acids: CSARAQRGALGEQFF. In nucleotides, the CDR3 is TGCAGTGCTAGAGCTCAGCGGGGGGCCCTGGGAGAGCAGTTCTTC.

This clonotype has a handful of counts. The chain has TRBV4-2 and TRBJ2-1; 10 positions match TRBD2. V trimming: 2 bases; J trimming: 4 bases; junction bases outside the gene matches: 8. Germline-derived CDR1 and CDR2 are LGHNA and YNFKEQ. CDR3 length equals 17 residues. In DNA, the CDR3 is TGTGCCAGCAGCCAAAGCGGGAGGGCCGAAGGATACAATGAGCAGTTCTTC. Its translation: CASSQSGRAEGYNEQFF.

The sample holds many counts of this clonotype. The CDR3 is CSASRASGGVVETQYF. The CDR3 DNA follows: TGCAGTGCTAGTAGGGCTAGCGGGGGAGTTGTGGAGACCCAGTACTTC. The chain recombines TRBV20-1 with TRBJ2-5; 10 bases map to TRBD2. The J segment lost 5 bases and the V segment lost 3 bases, leaving 12 bases of the junction unmatched. This CDR3 comprises 16 residues. Germline V gives CDR1 DFQATT, CDR2 SNEGSKA (reference sequence).

V usage is TRBV24-1 and J usage is TRBJ2-4, with 13 bases matching TRBD2. CDR1 and CDR2 from the germline V gene are KGHDR and SFDVKD. The CDR3 totals 16 residues. Germline trimming cut 4 bases from V and 7 bases from J; bases unmatched to any gene: 6. CDR3 in amino acids: CATSELAGGRWNIQYF. CDR3 coding DNA: TGTGCCACCAGTGAACTAGCGGGAGGGAGGTGGAACATTCAGTACTTC.

There are many counts of this clonotype. This chain joins TRBV20-1 and TRBJ2-1; 11 bases align to TRBD2. V was pared by 3 bases and J by 0 bases, with 10 bases of the junction left unmatched. CDR1 is DFQATT and CDR2 is SNEGSKA in the germline V gene (reference sequence). The CDR3 is 18 residues long. DNA of the CDR3: TGCAGTGCTAGTTCGCCTAGCGGGAGGTCTGGCTCCTACAATGAGCAGTTCTTC. This translates into CSASSPSGRSGSYNEQFF.

This clonotype turned up a few times. This chain joins TRBV7-2 and TRBJ2-1; a possible D gene is TRBD2 (5 bases). CDR1 is SGHTA, CDR2 FQGNSA, per germline. Trimming stripped 3 bases from V and 9 bases from J, with 12 bases between. This CDR3 region has 13 residues. The CDR3 spells CASSLALRGEQFF. CDR3 sequence (DNA): TGTGCCAGCAGCTTGGCGCTCCGGGGTGAGCAGTTCTTC.

This clonotype turned up a few times. The rearrangement uses TRBV11-2 and TRBJ2-7; TRBD2 agrees at 9 bases. The germline CDR1 and CDR2 sequences are SGHAT and FQNNGV. The CDR3 runs 16 residues. V trimming: 4 bases; J trimming: 0 bases; junction bases outside the gene matches: 7. The CDR3 reads CASSSGLALSSYEQYF. The CDR3 DNA reads as TGTGCCAGCAGCTCCGGACTAGCGTTGAGCTCCTACGAGCAGTACTTC.

Ten or more counts support this clonotype. The rearrangement uses TRBV10-3 and TRBJ2-1, with 8 bases fitting TRBD2. Trimming removed 6 bases from V and 6 bases from J; junction bases left unmatched: 7. The germline CDR1 and CDR2 sequences are ENHRY and SYGVKD. CDR3 length equals 14 residues. CDR3 loop: CAIRQRETRNEQFF. The CDR3 region has the DNA TGTGCCATCAGACAGCGGGAGACCCGCAATGAGCAGTTCTTC.

The genes are TRBV4-3 and TRBJ2-5; a weak D match, TRBD2 (5 bases). Per germline, CDR1 LGHNA and CDR2 YSLEER. V lost 9 bases and J 5 bases, leaving 25 bases between the germline ends. The CDR3 spans 16 residues. The CDR3 region has the DNA TGCGCCAGTAAGCCAAGAAAAATCCGGGAATGGGAGACCCAGTACTTC. Protein product: CASKPRKIREWETQYF.

V gene TRBV28 combines with J gene TRBJ2-2; 7 nucleotides match TRBD2. CDR3 length equals 15 residues. In germline, CDR1 is MDHEN, CDR2 SYDVKM. V was pared by 6 bases and J by 3 bases, with 7 bases of the junction left unmatched. The CDR3 reads CASRSLRGDTGELFF. The CDR3, as DNA: TGTGCCAGCAGGTCCTTACGGGGGGACACCGGGGAGCTGTTTTTT.

A few counts support this clonotype. The chain recombines TRBV20-1 with TRBJ1-1, with 7 bases aligning to TRBD1. Trimming cost V 3 bases and J 2 bases; bases outside gene matches: 9. Germline CDR1 DFQATT, CDR2 SNEGSKA (reference sequence). The CDR3 consists of 15 residues. The CDR3 DNA reads as TGCAGTGCTAGGGAGGCCAGGGGGGGTAACACTGAAGCTTTCTTT. Protein product: CSAREARGGNTEAFF.

This clonotype was seen ten or more times. J is TRBJ2-4 and V is TRBV4-2; 14 positions agree with TRBD2. The length of the CDR3 is 14 residues. The trim removed 7 bases at V and 5 bases at J, leaving 1 base unmatched. CDR1 is LGHNA, CDR2 YNFKEQ, per germline. The CDR3 DNA reads TGTGCCAGCAAGGGACTAGCGGGAGAAAACATTCAGTACTTC. Residues: CASKGLAGENIQYF.

For this clonotype: A single base separates this from a much larger clone, so it may be a read error. The rearrangement joins TRBV7-9 to TRBJ1-4; TRBD1 matches at 10 bases. The CDR3 covers 14 residues. With 5 bases clipped from V and 7 bases from J, the junction kept 4 bases outside the gene matches. Per germline, CDR1 SEHNR and CDR2 FQNEAQ (reference sequence). The CDR3 region has the DNA TGTGCCAGCAGCACGGGACAGGGGTTTGAAAAACTGTTTTTT. Residues: CASSTGQGFEKLFF.

Remarks on this clonotype: A much larger clone lies a single base off, so this may be a read error. The chain combines TRBV7-6 with TRBJ2-5; D not resolved. The germline V gene has CDR1 SGHVS and CDR2 FNYEAQ. The CDR3 loop spans 15 amino acids. CDR3 bases: TGTGCCGGCAGCTTAGGGCCGACCGGACAAGAGACCCAGTACTTC. As protein: CAGSLGPTGQETQYF.

V is TRBV18 and J is TRBJ2-7; D is ambiguous. The V and J ends lost 2 bases and 2 bases respectively, with 7 bases between them. CDR3 length: 13 amino acids. Germline assignment: CDR1 KGHSH and CDR2 LQKENI. This chain's CDR3 is CASSPWSAYEQYF. The CDR3 DNA follows: TGTGCCAGCTCACCATGGTCCGCCTACGAGCAGTACTTC. The complete variable domain, with remaining parts taken from reference TRBV18 and TRBJ2-7, reads NAGVMQNPRHLVRRRGQEARLRCSPMKGHSHVYWYRQLPEEGLKFMVYLQKENIIDESGMPKERFSAEFPKEGPSILRIQQVVRGDSAAYFCASSPWSAYEQYFGPGTRLTVT.

This clonotype was recorded a few times. The V and J genes are TRBV6-2 or TRBV6-3 and TRBJ2-7; 10 bases align to TRBD2. J gave up 8 bases and V 5 bases, and 9 bases lay outside the gene matches. Germline V CDR1 and CDR2: MNHEY, SVGEGT. This CDR3 spans 14 amino acids. The CDR3 bases are TGTGCCAGCAGTGAACCGGGACTAGCGCTTCAGCAGTACTTC. Translated, it gives CASSEPGLALQQYF.

The rearrangement joins TRBV20-1 to TRBJ1-2, with a tentative D call TRBD1 (5 bases). CDR1 DFQATT and CDR2 SNEGSKA come from the germline V gene (reference sequence). The CDR3 runs 12 residues. V gave up 6 bases and J gave up 8 bases, with 16 bases separating them. The CDR3 bases are TGCAGTGCACGGGACTCCTCGGGGGGCTACACCTTC. Protein sequence: CSARDSSGGYTF.

The chain employs TRBV24-1 and TRBJ1-3; 7 nucleotides agree with TRBD1. J gave up 0 bases and V 5 bases, and 18 bases lay outside the gene matches. The V gene's germline CDR1 is KGHDR and CDR2 SFDVKD. This CDR3 contains 20 residues. The CDR3 DNA follows: TGTGCCACCAGTGCCCTCAACCACGGGAAGGGGGCCGACTCTGGAAACACCATATATTTT. Encoded protein: CATSALNHGKGADSGNTIYF.

This clonotype has more than one count but fewer than ten. The J gene is TRBJ1-2, the V gene TRBV30; unclear D gene. The CDR3 consists of 14 residues. Germline CDR1 is GTSNPN and CDR2 is SVGIG (reference sequence). The V end lost 0 bases, the J end lost 2 bases, and 10 bases lay between the germline ends. The CDR3 DNA reads as TGTGCCTGGAGTGTGCTAGGAGCCAACTATGGCTACACCTTC. Protein sequence: CAWSVLGANYGYTF. Complete variable domain (other parts from reference TRBV30 and TRBJ1-2): SQTIHQWPATLVQPVGSPLSLECTVEGTSNPNLYWYRQAAGRGLQLLFYSVGIGQISSEVPQNLSASRPQDRQFILSSKKLLLSDSGFYLCAWSVLGANYGYTFGSGTRLTVV.